The rows below give T cell receptor beta chains drawn from one sample of a study of PD-L1 blockade in urothelial cancer. Sequencing used immunoSEQ multiplex PCR; TCRdb keeps in-frame clones, though not all of them. The data show over 65,000 clones, 84% seen once. The sample was PBMCs, taken around atezolizumab (anti-PD-L1) treatment. These receptors were collected from a man between 65 and 79 years old with urothelial cancer. Each CDR3 is given with its conserved first and last residue. D genes are given only for firm matches.

j_call: TRBJ2-7
d_call: TRBD1
v_call: TRBV7-8
cdr3_aa: CASNGGRQGGVYEQYF

j_call: TRBJ2-7
d_call: .
v_call: TRBV28
cdr3_aa: CASSTYPSPQASYKGEQYF

j_call: TRBJ2-1
d_call: TRBD2
v_call: TRBV9
cdr3_aa: CASSDLTVAGGYNEQFF

j_call: TRBJ2-5
d_call: TRBD1
v_call: TRBV27
cdr3_aa: CASRRDRAVVTQYF

j_call: TRBJ2-2
d_call: TRBD2
v_call: TRBV19
cdr3_aa: CASSSVREGRGRELFF

j_call: TRBJ2-5
d_call: .
v_call: TRBV10-3
cdr3_aa: CAISESTGETQYF

j_call: TRBJ1-5
d_call: .
v_call: TRBV7-2
cdr3_aa: CASSPLPPGARAQPQHF

j_call: TRBJ2-5
d_call: .
v_call: TRBV6-1
cdr3_aa: CASSGDSASQYF

j_call: TRBJ2-7
d_call: .
v_call: TRBV11-2
cdr3_aa: CASSWTRSYEQYF

j_call: TRBJ2-4
d_call: .
v_call: TRBV7-9
cdr3_aa: CASSLARDVIQYF

j_call: TRBJ2-5
d_call: TRBD2
v_call: TRBV5-1
cdr3_aa: CASSLVLAGGRETQYF

j_call: TRBJ2-3
d_call: TRBD2
v_call: TRBV10-1
cdr3_aa: CASSESTSGGGTDTQYF

j_call: TRBJ1-2
d_call: .
v_call: TRBV19
cdr3_aa: CASSTSQGRTTYGYTF

j_call: TRBJ1-2
d_call: TRBD1
v_call: TRBV27
cdr3_aa: CASRARTGDNYGYTF

j_call: TRBJ2-7
d_call: TRBD1
v_call: TRBV6-1
cdr3_aa: CASRQGGPYEQYF

j_call: TRBJ2-7
d_call: TRBD2
v_call: TRBV27
cdr3_aa: CASMRAGGFRLAGGSYEQYF

j_call: TRBJ1-2
d_call: .
v_call: TRBV5-6
cdr3_aa: CASSFNPQGRDYGYTF

j_call: TRBJ1-2
d_call: .
v_call: TRBV5-1
cdr3_aa: CASSFEGDNYGYTF

j_call: TRBJ2-5
d_call: TRBD1
v_call: TRBV29-1
cdr3_aa: CSAERTGETQYF

j_call: TRBJ2-5
d_call: TRBD2
v_call: TRBV6-5
cdr3_aa: CASSSRGLAGETQYF

j_call: TRBJ2-7
d_call: TRBD2
v_call: TRBV9
cdr3_aa: CASSPGLADSYEQYF

j_call: TRBJ1-1
d_call: TRBD1
v_call: TRBV11-2
cdr3_aa: CASSYPGQGLNTEAFF

j_call: TRBJ1-4
d_call: TRBD1
v_call: TRBV28
cdr3_aa: CASSDGTAGSNEKLFF

j_call: TRBJ2-1
d_call: TRBD1
v_call: TRBV5-1
cdr3_aa: CASSSGQGAKYNEQFF

j_call: TRBJ2-7
d_call: .
v_call: TRBV28
cdr3_aa: CASNPNTLGGEQYF

j_call: TRBJ2-5
d_call: .
v_call: TRBV2
cdr3_aa: CASRGPVPGLQETQYF

j_call: TRBJ1-2
d_call: TRBD1
v_call: TRBV7-3
cdr3_aa: CASSLTGQTSYTF

j_call: TRBJ1-2
d_call: TRBD1
v_call: TRBV10-3
cdr3_aa: CAITNRDSANYGYTF

j_call: TRBJ2-2
d_call: TRBD2
v_call: TRBV29-1
cdr3_aa: CSVRAGANTGELFF

j_call: TRBJ2-3
d_call: .
v_call: TRBV7-2
cdr3_aa: CASSTTGDTQYF

j_call: TRBJ2-1
d_call: .
v_call: TRBV5-1
cdr3_aa: CASSLARTNDEQFF

j_call: TRBJ2-7
d_call: .
v_call: TRBV28
cdr3_aa: CASSPRTVTYEQYF

j_call: TRBJ2-1
d_call: TRBD2
v_call: TRBV9
cdr3_aa: CASSVAGGGLAGGNEQFF

j_call: TRBJ2-5
d_call: TRBD1
v_call: TRBV7-9
cdr3_aa: CASSYRTGGETQYF

j_call: TRBJ2-7
d_call: TRBD2
v_call: TRBV11-2
cdr3_aa: CASSLVSGRAYEQYF

j_call: TRBJ2-7
d_call: TRBD2
v_call: TRBV27
cdr3_aa: CASSLSSVAGVYEQYF

j_call: TRBJ1-1
d_call: TRBD1
v_call: TRBV18
cdr3_aa: CASSPLDRVIGAFF

j_call: TRBJ1-2
d_call: TRBD1
v_call: TRBV19
cdr3_aa: CASSTSGTGGPYGYTF

j_call: TRBJ2-7
d_call: TRBD2
v_call: TRBV6-5
cdr3_aa: CASSPTSGSFYEQYF

j_call: TRBJ1-1
d_call: TRBD1
v_call: TRBV14
cdr3_aa: CASSRPPSGGAEAFF

j_call: TRBJ2-3
d_call: .
v_call: TRBV7-3
cdr3_aa: CASSDYGRGTDTQYF

j_call: TRBJ1-2
d_call: TRBD1
v_call: TRBV5-1
cdr3_aa: CASSTGTGPYGYTF

j_call: TRBJ2-7
d_call: .
v_call: TRBV2
cdr3_aa: CASTRDMREQYF

j_call: TRBJ2-4
d_call: TRBD2
v_call: TRBV10-2
cdr3_aa: CASRNGLAPQDIIQYF

j_call: TRBJ2-7
d_call: TRBD1
v_call: TRBV5-4
cdr3_aa: CASSGPGQGIYEQYF

j_call: TRBJ2-5
d_call: .
v_call: TRBV6-4
cdr3_aa: CASRVWGRCRQETQYF

j_call: TRBJ2-3
d_call: .
v_call: TRBV28
cdr3_aa: CASSDQLADTQYF

j_call: TRBJ2-2
d_call: TRBD2
v_call: TRBV9
cdr3_aa: CASSPRLAGGDTGELFF

j_call: TRBJ2-2
d_call: .
v_call: TRBV6-1
cdr3_aa: CASQRAGANTGELFF

j_call: TRBJ2-3
d_call: TRBD2
v_call: TRBV7-3
cdr3_aa: CASSLTGGATDTQYF

j_call: TRBJ2-2
d_call: .
v_call: TRBV19
cdr3_aa: CASSINRNTGELFF

j_call: TRBJ2-5
d_call: .
v_call: TRBV2
cdr3_aa: CASSETVETQYF

j_call: TRBJ1-1
d_call: .
v_call: TRBV2
cdr3_aa: CASRGQPGTEAFF

j_call: TRBJ1-4
d_call: TRBD1
v_call: TRBV2
cdr3_aa: CASSPGQRNEKLFF

j_call: TRBJ1-3
d_call: .
v_call: TRBV19
cdr3_aa: CASTGDSGNTIYF